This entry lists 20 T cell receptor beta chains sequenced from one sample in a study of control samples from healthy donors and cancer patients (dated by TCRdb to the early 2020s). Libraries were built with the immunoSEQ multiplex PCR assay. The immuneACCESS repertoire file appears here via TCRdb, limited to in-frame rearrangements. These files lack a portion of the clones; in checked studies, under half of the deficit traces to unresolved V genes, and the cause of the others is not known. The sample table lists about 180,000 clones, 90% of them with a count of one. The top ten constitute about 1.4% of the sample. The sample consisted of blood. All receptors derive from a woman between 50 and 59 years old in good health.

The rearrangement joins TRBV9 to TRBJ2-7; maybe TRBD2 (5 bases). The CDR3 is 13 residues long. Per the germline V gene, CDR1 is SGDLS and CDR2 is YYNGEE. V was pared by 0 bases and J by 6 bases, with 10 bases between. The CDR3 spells CASSVDGSGEQYF. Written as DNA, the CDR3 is TGTGCCAGCAGCGTAGATGGGAGCGGCGAGCAGTACTTC. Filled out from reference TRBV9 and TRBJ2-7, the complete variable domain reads DSGVTQTPKHLITATGQRVTLRCSPRSGDLSVYWYQQSLDQGLQFLIQYYNGEERAKGNILERFSAQQFPDLHSELNLSSLELGDSALYFCASSVDGSGEQYFGPGTRLTVT.

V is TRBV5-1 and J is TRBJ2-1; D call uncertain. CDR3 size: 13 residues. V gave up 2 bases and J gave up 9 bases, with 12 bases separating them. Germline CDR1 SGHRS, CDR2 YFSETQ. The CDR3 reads CASSLSELVEQFF. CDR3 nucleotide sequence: TGCGCCAGCAGCTTATCGGAGTTGGTTGAGCAGTTCTTC.

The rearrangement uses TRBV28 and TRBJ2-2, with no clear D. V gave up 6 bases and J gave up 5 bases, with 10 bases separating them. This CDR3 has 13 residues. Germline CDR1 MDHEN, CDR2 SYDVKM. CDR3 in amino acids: CASRIGGTGELFF. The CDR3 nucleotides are TGTGCCAGCAGGATTGGTGGTACCGGGGAGCTGTTTTTT.

The CDR3 reads CASSWGPGGRANEKLFF. Written as DNA, the CDR3 is TGTGCCAGCAGCTGGGGGCCGGGGGGACGGGCTAATGAAAAACTGTTTTTT. The J gene is TRBJ1-4, the V gene TRBV7-2; D might be TRBD1 (6 bases). V dropped 4 bases and J dropped 3 bases, with 18 bases sitting between them. The CDR3 consists of 17 residues. The germline V gene encodes CDR1 SGHTA and CDR2 FQGNSA. Full variable domain (rest looked up from reference TRBV7-2 and TRBJ1-4): GAGVSQSPSNKVTEKGKDVELRCDPISGHTALYWYRQSLGQGLEFLIYFQGNSAPDKSGLPSDRFSAERTGGSVSTLTIQRTQQEDSAVYLCASSWGPGGRANEKLFFGSGTQLSVL.

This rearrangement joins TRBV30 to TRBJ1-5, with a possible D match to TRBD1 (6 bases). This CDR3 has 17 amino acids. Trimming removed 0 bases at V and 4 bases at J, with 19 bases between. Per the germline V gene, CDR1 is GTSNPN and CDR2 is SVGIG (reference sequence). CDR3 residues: CAWSVQRTARVNQPQHF. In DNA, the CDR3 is TGTGCCTGGAGTGTACAAAGGACAGCTCGAGTAAATCAGCCCCAGCATTTT.

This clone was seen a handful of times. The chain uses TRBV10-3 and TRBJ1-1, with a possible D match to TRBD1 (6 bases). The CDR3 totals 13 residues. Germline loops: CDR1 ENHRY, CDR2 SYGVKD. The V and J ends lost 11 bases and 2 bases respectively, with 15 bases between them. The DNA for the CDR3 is TGTGCCGTCTCAGGGGACACTAACACTGAAGCTTTCTTT. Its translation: CAVSGDTNTEAFF.

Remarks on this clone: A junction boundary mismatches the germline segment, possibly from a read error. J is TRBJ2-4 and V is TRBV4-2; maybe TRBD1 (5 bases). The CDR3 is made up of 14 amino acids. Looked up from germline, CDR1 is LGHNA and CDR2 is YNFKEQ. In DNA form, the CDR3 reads TGTGCCAGCAGTCAAGGGGTGGCCAAAAACATTCAGTACTTC. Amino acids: CASSQGVAKNIQYF.

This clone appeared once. CDR3 region: CASSQVGGHETQYF. The DNA of the CDR3 is TGTGCCAGCAGCCAAGTGGGGGGGCATGAGACCCAGTACTTC. The chain has TRBV3-1 (or the pseudogene TRBV3-2) and TRBJ2-5, with D maybe TRBD2 (7 bases). CDR1 LGHDT and CDR2 YNNKEL come from the germline V gene (reference sequence). Trimming stripped 1 base from V and 5 bases from J, with 11 bases between. This CDR3 has 14 residues.

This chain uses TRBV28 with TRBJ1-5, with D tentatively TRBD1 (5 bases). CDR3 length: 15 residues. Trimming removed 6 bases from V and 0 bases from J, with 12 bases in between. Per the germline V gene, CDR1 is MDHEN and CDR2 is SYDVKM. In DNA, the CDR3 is TGTGCCAGCAGACGCGGGGGAGGTAGCAATCAGCCCCAGCATTTT. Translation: CASRRGGGSNQPQHF. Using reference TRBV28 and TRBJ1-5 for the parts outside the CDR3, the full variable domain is DVKVTQSSRYLVKRTGEKVFLECVQDMDHENMFWYRQDPGLGLRLIYFSYDVKMKEKGDIPEGYSVSREKKERFSLILESASTNQTSMYLCASRRGGGSNQPQHFGDGTRLSIL.

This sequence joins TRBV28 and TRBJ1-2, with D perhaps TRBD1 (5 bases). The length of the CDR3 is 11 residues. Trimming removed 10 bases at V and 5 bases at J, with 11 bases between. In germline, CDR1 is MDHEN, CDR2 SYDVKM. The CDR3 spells CATGTDYGYTF. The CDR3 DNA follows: TGTGCCACCGGGACTGATTATGGCTACACCTTC.

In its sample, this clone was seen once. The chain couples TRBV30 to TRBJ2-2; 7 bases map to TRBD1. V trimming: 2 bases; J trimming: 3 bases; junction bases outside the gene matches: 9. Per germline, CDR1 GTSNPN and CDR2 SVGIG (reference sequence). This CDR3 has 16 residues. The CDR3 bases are TGTGCCTGGAGTAACTATGCCAGGGGGTACACCGGGGAGCTGTTTTTT. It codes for CAWSNYARGYTGELFF. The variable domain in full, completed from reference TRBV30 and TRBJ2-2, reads SQTIHQWPATLVQPVGSPLSLECTVEGTSNPNLYWYRQAAGRGLQLLFYSVGIGQISSEVPQNLSASRPQDRQFILSSKKLLLSDSGFYLCAWSNYARGYTGELFFGEGSRLTVL.

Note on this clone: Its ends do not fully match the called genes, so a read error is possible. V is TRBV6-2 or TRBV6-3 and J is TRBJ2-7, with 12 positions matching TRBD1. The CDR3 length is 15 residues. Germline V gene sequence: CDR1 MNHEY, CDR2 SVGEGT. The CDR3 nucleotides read TGTGCCAGCAGGTACTCCGGGACAGGGGGCTCCGAGCAGTACTTC. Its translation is CASRYSGTGGSEQYF.

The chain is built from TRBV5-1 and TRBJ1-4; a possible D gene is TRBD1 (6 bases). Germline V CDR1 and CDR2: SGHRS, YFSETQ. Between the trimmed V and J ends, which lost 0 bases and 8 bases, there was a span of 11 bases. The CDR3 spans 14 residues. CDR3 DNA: TGCGCCAGCAGCTTGGAAGGGGGTCGCGAAAAACTGTTTTTT. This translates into CASSLEGGREKLFF. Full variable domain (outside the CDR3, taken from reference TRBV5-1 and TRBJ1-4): KAGVTQTPRYLIKTRGQQVTLSCSPISGHRSVSWYQQTPGQGLQFLFEYFSETQRNKGNFPGRFSGRQFSNSRSEMNVSTLELGDSALYLCASSLEGGREKLFFGSGTQLSVL.

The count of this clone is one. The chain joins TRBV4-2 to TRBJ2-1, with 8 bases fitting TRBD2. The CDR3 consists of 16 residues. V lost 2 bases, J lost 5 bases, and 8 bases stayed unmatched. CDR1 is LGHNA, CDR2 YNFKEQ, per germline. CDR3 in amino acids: CASSQSGGRNDNEQFF. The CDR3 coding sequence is TGTGCCAGCAGCCAATCGGGAGGGAGGAACGACAATGAGCAGTTCTTC.

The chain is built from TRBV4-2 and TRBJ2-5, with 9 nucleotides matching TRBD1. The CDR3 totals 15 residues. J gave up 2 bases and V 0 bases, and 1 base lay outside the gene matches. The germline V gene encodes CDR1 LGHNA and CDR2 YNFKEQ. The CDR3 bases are TGTGCCAGCAGCCAAGAAGGGACAGGGCAAGAGACCCAGTACTTC. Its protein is CASSQEGTGQETQYF.

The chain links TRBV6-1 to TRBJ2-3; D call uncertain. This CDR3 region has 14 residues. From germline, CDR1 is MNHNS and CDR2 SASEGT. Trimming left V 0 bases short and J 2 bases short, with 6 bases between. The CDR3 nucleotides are TGTGCCAGCAGTGAAGCCCGGTTCACAGATACGCAGTATTTT. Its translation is CASSEARFTDTQYF.

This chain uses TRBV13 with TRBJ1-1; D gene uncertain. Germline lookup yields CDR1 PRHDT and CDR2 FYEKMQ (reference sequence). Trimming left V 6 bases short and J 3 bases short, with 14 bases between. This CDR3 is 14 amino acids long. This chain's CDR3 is CASRRLGRDTEAFF. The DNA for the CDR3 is TGTGCCAGCAGGCGCTTGGGCCGAGACACTGAAGCTTTCTTT.

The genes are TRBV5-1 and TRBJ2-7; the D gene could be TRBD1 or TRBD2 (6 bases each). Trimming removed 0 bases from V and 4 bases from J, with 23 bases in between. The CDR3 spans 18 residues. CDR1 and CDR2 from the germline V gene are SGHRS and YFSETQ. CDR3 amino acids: CASSLEWVPRGRRYEQYF. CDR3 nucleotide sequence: TGCGCCAGCAGCTTGGAGTGGGTCCCCCGGGGGCGTAGGTACGAGCAGTACTTC.

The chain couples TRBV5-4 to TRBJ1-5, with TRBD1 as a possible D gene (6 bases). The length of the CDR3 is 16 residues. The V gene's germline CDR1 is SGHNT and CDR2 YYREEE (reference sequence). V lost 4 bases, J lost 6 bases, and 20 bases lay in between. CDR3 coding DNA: TGTGCCAGCAGCCGAGGGGGGGGGCAAGAGGGTCAGCCCCAGCATTTT. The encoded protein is CASSRGGGQEGQPQHF.

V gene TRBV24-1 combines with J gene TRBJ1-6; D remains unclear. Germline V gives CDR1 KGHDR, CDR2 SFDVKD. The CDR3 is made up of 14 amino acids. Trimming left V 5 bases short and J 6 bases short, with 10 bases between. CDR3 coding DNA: TGTGCCACCAGTGCTACCGGACCTAATTCACCCCTCCACTTT. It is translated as CATSATGPNSPLHF.